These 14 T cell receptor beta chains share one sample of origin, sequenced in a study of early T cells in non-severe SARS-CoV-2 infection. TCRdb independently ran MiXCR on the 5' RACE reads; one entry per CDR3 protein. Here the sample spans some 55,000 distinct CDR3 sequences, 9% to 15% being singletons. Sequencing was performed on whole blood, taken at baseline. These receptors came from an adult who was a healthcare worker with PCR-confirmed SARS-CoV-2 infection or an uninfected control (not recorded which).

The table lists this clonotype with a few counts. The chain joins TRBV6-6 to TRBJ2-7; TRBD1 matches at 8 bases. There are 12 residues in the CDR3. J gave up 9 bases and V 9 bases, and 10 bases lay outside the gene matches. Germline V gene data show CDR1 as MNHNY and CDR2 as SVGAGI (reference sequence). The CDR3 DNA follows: TGTGCCAGTAGGCTCCAGGGGGCCAGGCAGTACTTC. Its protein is CASRLQGARQYF.

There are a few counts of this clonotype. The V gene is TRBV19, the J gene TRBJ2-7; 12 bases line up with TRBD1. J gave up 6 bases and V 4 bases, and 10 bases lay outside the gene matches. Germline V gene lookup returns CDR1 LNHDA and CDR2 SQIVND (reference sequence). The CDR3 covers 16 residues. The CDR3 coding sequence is TGTGCCAGTAGTAGTTTATCGGGACAGGGGGCGTTCGAGCAGTACTTC. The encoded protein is CASSSLSGQGAFEQYF.

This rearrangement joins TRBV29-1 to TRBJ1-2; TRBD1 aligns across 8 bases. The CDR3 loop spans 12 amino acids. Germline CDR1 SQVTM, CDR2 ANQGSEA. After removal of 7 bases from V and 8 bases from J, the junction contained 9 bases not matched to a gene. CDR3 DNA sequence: TGCAGCGCACTTGACAGGGGTGTAGGCTACACCTTC. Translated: CSALDRGVGYTF.

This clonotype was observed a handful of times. The CDR3 region is CASSFDSGEAFF. The CDR3 coding sequence is TGCGCCAGCAGTTTCGACAGCGGTGAAGCTTTCTTT. This chain uses TRBV5-1 with TRBJ1-1, with D possibly TRBD1 on 5 matching bases. Germline loops: CDR1 SGHRS, CDR2 YFSETQ. The V end was cut by 5 bases, the J end by 7 bases, with 12 bases between. The CDR3 covers 12 residues.

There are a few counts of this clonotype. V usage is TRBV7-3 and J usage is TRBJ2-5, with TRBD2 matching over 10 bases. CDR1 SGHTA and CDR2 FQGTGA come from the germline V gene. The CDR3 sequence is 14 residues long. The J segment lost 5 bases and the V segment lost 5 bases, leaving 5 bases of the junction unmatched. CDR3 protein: CASSVSSGSETQYF. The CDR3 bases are TGTGCCAGCAGCGTCTCTAGCGGGAGTGAGACCCAGTACTTC.

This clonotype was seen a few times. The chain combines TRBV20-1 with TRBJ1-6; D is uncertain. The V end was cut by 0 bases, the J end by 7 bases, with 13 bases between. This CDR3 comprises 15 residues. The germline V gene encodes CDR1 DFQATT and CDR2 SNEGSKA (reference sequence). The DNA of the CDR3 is TGCAGTGCTAGAGATCGAGGCAGATGGAATTCACCCCTCCACTTT. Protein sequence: CSARDRGRWNSPLHF.

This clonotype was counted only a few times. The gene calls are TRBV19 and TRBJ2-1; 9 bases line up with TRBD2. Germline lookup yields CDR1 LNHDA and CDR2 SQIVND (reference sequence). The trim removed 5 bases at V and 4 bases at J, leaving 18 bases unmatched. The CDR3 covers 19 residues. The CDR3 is CASSLRGGVAGVKYNEQFF. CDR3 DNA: TGTGCCAGTAGTCTCCGGGGAGGGGTAGCGGGAGTAAAATACAATGAGCAGTTCTTC.

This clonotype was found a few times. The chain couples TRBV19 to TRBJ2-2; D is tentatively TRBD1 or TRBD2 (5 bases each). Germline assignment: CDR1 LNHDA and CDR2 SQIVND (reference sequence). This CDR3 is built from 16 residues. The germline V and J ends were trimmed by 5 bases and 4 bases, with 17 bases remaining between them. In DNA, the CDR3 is TGTGCCAGTAGTGATCCGGGACCGACGATCACCGGGGAGCTGTTTTTT. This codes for CASSDPGPTITGELFF.

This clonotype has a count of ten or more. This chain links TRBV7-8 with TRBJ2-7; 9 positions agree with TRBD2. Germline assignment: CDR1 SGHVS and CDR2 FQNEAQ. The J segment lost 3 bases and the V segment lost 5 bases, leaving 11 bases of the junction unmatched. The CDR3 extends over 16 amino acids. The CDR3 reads CASSRSHSGRVYEQYF. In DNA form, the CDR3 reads TGTGCCAGCAGCAGGTCCCATAGCGGGAGAGTCTACGAGCAGTACTTC.

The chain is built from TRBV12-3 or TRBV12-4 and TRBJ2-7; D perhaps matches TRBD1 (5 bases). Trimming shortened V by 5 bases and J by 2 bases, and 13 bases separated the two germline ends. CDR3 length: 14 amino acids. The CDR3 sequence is CASSPRQNAYEQYF. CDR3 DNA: TGTGCCAGCAGTCCCAGACAGAATGCCTACGAGCAGTACTTC.

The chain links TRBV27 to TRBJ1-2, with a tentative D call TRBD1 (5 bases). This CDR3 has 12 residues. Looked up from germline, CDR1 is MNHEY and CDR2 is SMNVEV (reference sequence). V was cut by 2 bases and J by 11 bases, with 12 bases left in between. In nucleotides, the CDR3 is TGTGCCAGCAGTTTAAAGGGGCGGTTATACACCTTC. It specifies CASSLKGRLYTF.

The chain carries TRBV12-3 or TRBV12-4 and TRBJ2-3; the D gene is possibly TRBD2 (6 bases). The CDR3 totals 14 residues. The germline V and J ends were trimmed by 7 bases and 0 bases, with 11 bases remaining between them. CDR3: CASMPSASTDTQYF. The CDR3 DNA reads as TGTGCCAGCATGCCTAGCGCAAGCACAGATACGCAGTATTTT.

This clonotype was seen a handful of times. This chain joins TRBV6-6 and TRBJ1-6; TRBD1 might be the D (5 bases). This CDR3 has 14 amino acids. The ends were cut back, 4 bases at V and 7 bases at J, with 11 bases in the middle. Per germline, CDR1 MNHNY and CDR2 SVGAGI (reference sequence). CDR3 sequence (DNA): TGTGCCAGCAGTTCTGACAGCAGAAATTCACCCCTCCACTTT. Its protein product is CASSSDSRNSPLHF.

The CDR3: CASSLGTGYAETQYF. In DNA form, the CDR3 reads TGCGCCAGCAGCTTAGGTACAGGGTACGCGGAGACCCAGTACTTC. The V call is TRBV5-1, the J call TRBJ2-5, with D tentatively TRBD1 (6 bases). Germline CDR1 is SGHRS and CDR2 is YFSETQ. With 2 bases removed from V and 5 bases from J, the gap between germline ends came to 16 bases. The CDR3 loop spans 15 amino acids.